The 7 T cell receptor beta chains in this list originate from one sample, sequenced in a study of cytomegalovirus exposure and HLA in healthy donors. Libraries were prepared by immunoSEQ multiplex PCR; TCRdb keeps only in-frame clonotypes and omits some of them. Here the sample spans around 93,000 clones, 85% being singletons. Sequences were obtained from PBMCs. These receptors all come from a man aged 18 to 30 in good health and CMV-seropositive.

The chain carries TRBV19 and TRBJ2-7; TRBD1 might be the D (6 bases). CDR3 size: 14 residues. The V gene's germline CDR1 is LNHDA and CDR2 SQIVND (reference sequence). V dropped 5 bases and J dropped 0 bases, with 11 bases sitting between them. CDR3 sequence reads: CASSLNRVSYEQYF. The CDR3 DNA reads TGTGCCAGTAGTCTTAACAGGGTCTCCTACGAGCAGTACTTC.

The V and J genes are TRBV12-5 and TRBJ1-5; 8 bases agree with TRBD1. CDR1 and CDR2 (germline): LGHNT, FRNRAP. The V segment lost 6 bases and the J segment 5 bases; nucleotides outside the gene matches: 6. The CDR3 spans 14 residues. Written as DNA, the CDR3 is TGTGCTAGTGGCCGGACAGGGTGGGATCAGCCCCAGCATTTT. Translation gives CASGRTGWDQPQHF.

This sequence joins TRBV11-2 and TRBJ2-7, with 8 bases aligning to TRBD2. With 6 bases clipped from V and 0 bases from J, the junction kept 7 bases outside the gene matches. The CDR3 has 15 residues. Germline V gene lookup returns CDR1 SGHAT and CDR2 FQNNGV. In DNA form, the CDR3 reads TGTGCCAGCAGAAGTCGGGAGGGCCCCTCCTACGAGCAGTACGTC. Amino acid sequence: CASRSREGPSYEQYV.

Written as DNA, the CDR3 is TGTGCCAGTAGTATAGGGCTAGCGGGAGTCAATGAGCAGTTCTTC. Protein product: CASSIGLAGVNEQFF. V and J are TRBV19 and TRBJ2-1; 10 bases line up with TRBD2. The J segment lost 6 bases and the V segment lost 1 base, leaving 3 bases of the junction unmatched. Germline V gives CDR1 LNHDA, CDR2 SQIVND (reference sequence). The CDR3 is 15 amino acids.

This clone showed up just a few times. The rearrangement uses TRBV29-1 and TRBJ2-7; 8 bases match TRBD2. This CDR3 is built from 17 residues. Germline V gene lookup returns CDR1 SQVTM and CDR2 ANQGSEA. Trimming took 6 bases from V and 4 from J; bases not matched to a gene: 20. This CDR3 reads CSVRKGAGGPSHYEQYF. The CDR3 DNA reads TGCAGCGTCCGAAAAGGCGCGGGAGGCCCAAGCCATTACGAGCAGTACTTC.

The chain uses TRBV27 and TRBJ1-2, with TRBD1 matching over 7 bases. With 5 bases clipped from V and 4 bases from J, the junction kept 16 bases outside the gene matches. CDR3 length: 17 residues. Germline CDR1 is MNHEY and CDR2 is SMNVEV (reference sequence). CDR3 bases: TGTGCCAGCAGTGCGACTTCGGACAGGCGACACCTCTATGGCTACACCTTC. Residues: CASSATSDRRHLYGYTF.

CDR3 sequence reads: CASSRTGLTGELFF. The CDR3 bases are TGTGCCAGCAGCCGGACAGGGCTTACCGGGGAGCTGTTTTTT. The chain recombines TRBV7-9 with TRBJ2-2, with 8 nucleotides matching TRBD1. J gave up 5 bases and V 5 bases, and 4 bases lay outside the gene matches. The CDR3 contains 14 residues. Germline CDR1 reads SEHNR; CDR2 reads FQNEAQ (reference sequence).